One sample yielded the 14 T cell receptor beta chains listed below, sequenced in a study of tumor-infiltrating lymphocytes in primary liver carcinoma. Extraction of RNA together with DNA used 20-30 mg of unsorted bulk tissue. From approximately 0.5 ug of total RNA, TCR beta-specific cDNA was reverse-transcribed using a constant-region primer. ARM-PCR was slightly modified, and three nested multiplex PCR rounds with it gave rise to the TCR beta libraries. The first two PCR rounds used TRBV1-TRBV30 primers with a Cbeta primer, around 10 cycles each. TCRdb processed the multiplex PCR reads anew with MiXCR; each CDR3 protein has one entry. The table has 95,000 to 150,000 distinct CDR3 sequences, about two thirds seen once. The sequenced sample consisted of tumor-adjacent normal liver tissue. All receptors derive from an older woman with primary liver carcinoma and hepatitis B virus infection.

As to this clonotype: This CDR3 is missing its conserved last phenylalanine or tryptophan, likely due to a read error. The rearrangement links TRBV6-5 to TRBJ1-6, with a possible D match to TRBD1 (5 bases). The CDR3 sequence is 15 residues long. Germline CDR1 MNHEY, CDR2 SVGAGI. The CDR3 nucleotides read TGCGCCAGCAGTTACTCGGCAGGGTTAGATTCACCCCTCCACTAT. It is translated as CASSYSAGLDSPLHY.

On this clonotype: At one end, the junction sequence differs from germline, possibly due to a read error. The chain has TRBV7-9 and TRBJ2-5, with 10 bases that match TRBD2. The CDR3 is 16 amino acids. From germline, CDR1 is SEHNR and CDR2 FQNEAQ (reference sequence). The CDR3: CVSRFIAGGSGETQYF. Here the CDR3 DNA reads TGTGTCAGCAGGTTTATAGCGGGAGGATCGGGAGAGACCCAGTACTTC. Variable domain in full (rest from reference TRBV7-9 and TRBJ2-5): DTGVSQNPRHKITKRGQNVTFRCDPISEHNRLYWYRQTLGQGPEFLTYFQNEAQLEKSRLLSDRFSAERPKGSFSTLEIQRTEQGDSAMYLCVSRFIAGGSGETQYFGPGTRLLVL.

This clonotype was picked up one time. Mismatch with germline at one junction end may stem from a read error. The V call is TRBV11-2, the J call TRBJ2-1; perhaps TRBD2 as D (5 bases). The germline CDR1 and CDR2 sequences are SGHAT and FQNNGV. The CDR3 is made up of 17 amino acids. In DNA form, the CDR3 reads TGTGCCAGCAGCTTAGGACTGGTGGGAGTGGGCTACAATGATCAGTTCTTC. It specifies CASSLGLVGVGYNDQFF.

On this clonotype: One end of the junction does not line up with germline, which may come from a read error. The chain is built from TRBV4-1 and TRBJ2-1; D possibly corresponds to TRBD1 (5 bases). The CDR3 is 14 amino acids. Germline loops: CDR1 MGHRA, CDR2 YSYEKL. Written as DNA, the CDR3 is TGCGTCAGCAGCCATGTCACAGGCGTAAGTGAGCAGTCCTTC. It codes for CVSSHVTGVSEQSF.

This clonotype was counted between two and nine times. The chain carries TRBV20-1 and TRBJ2-1, with TRBD2 matching 7 bases. Germline V CDR1 and CDR2: DFQATT, SNEGSKA (reference sequence). CDR3 size: 17 residues. J lost 10 bases, V lost 4 bases, and 22 bases had no gene match. CDR3 nucleotide sequence: TGCAGTGCTATGTCTGGCCAGCGGGGTTTCCACAATGGAGAGCAGTTCTTC. Translation: CSAMSGQRGFHNGEQFF.

Points on this clonotype: Just one base apart from a much larger clone, this may be a read error. V and J are TRBV7-9 and TRBJ1-5, with D maybe TRBD1 (6 bases). The CDR3 has 14 residues. The V gene's germline CDR1 is SEHNR and CDR2 FQNEAQ (reference sequence). CDR3 DNA: TGTCCCAGCAGCTTAGCAGGGGGCAATCAGCCCCAGCATTTT. This translates into CPSSLAGGNQPQHF.

This clonotype is a singleton in its sample. A much larger clonotype is one base distant, so this may be a read error. The V call is TRBV5-4, the J call TRBJ2-5, with D maybe TRBD2 (5 bases). The CDR3 consists of 14 residues. Per the germline V gene, CDR1 is SGHNT and CDR2 is YYREEE (reference sequence). V dropped 1 base and J dropped 5 bases, with 12 bases sitting between them. This CDR3 is CASSLRGSLETQYF. The CDR3 bases are TGTGCCAGCAGCTTGCGTGGGAGCTTGGAGACCCAGTACTTC.

In regard to this clonotype: A read error may produce the germline difference seen at one junction end. This sequence joins TRBV5-1 and TRBJ1-1; D might be TRBD1 (5 bases). The germline V gene has CDR1 SGHRS and CDR2 YFSETQ. This CDR3 is 18 amino acids long. The CDR3 coding sequence is TGCGCCAACAGCTTGGGACGAGGAGACGGTGGGGATAGCACTGAAGCTTTCTTT. This encodes CANSLGRGDGGDSTEAFF.

Note on this clonotype: A much larger clone lies one base from this, so it may be a read error. This chain connects TRBV5-1 to TRBJ2-3; D is uncertain. This CDR3 has 18 amino acids. Trimming took off 4 bases at V and 4 bases at J, with 25 bases between the two ends. Germline loops: CDR1 SGHRS, CDR2 YFSETQ. CDR3 DNA: TGCGCCAGCAGCATGGGTACCACATCTAAATCGGGTGCAGATACGCAGTATTTT. Protein: CASSMGTTSKSGADTQYF.

As regards this clonotype: The junction does not match germline at one end; this may be a read error. The chain uses TRBV4-1 and TRBJ2-7; the D gene is possibly TRBD2 (5 bases). This CDR3 is built from 19 residues. Germline CDR1 is MGHRA and CDR2 is YSYEKL. CDR3 sequence (DNA): TGCACCAGCAGTCAAGAAGGAGGCGTGCGAGACCAGTCCTTTTACGAGCAGTACTTC. Residues: CTSSQEGGVRDQSFYEQYF.

On this clonotype: The junction departs from germline at one end; a sequencing error may be responsible. The gene calls are TRBV11-2 and TRBJ2-3; 8 bases are a match to TRBD2. The CDR3 length is 18 residues. Germline loops: CDR1 SGHAT, CDR2 FQNNGV. This CDR3 is CACSSPLNGTSHPDTQYF. CDR3 nucleotides: TGTGCCTGCAGCTCCCCCCTTAACGGGACTAGTCATCCAGATACGCAGTATTTT.

As for this clonotype: This may stem from a read error, because a much larger clone lies one nucleotide away. J is TRBJ1-2 and V is TRBV29-1; 8 positions agree with TRBD1. Germline CDR1 and CDR2: SQVTM and ANQGSEA. The CDR3 extends over 13 amino acids. The CDR3: CRAPATGDAGYTF. The CDR3 coding sequence is TGCAGAGCCCCCGCGACAGGGGATGCTGGCTACACCTTC.

This clonotype was seen a single time. The junction and the germline gene differ at one end; a read error may be behind it. This chain joins TRBV5-1 and TRBJ2-2; tentatively, D is TRBD2 (6 bases). CDR1 and CDR2 from the germline V gene are SGHRS and YFSETQ. The CDR3 consists of 14 residues. The CDR3 region is CTSRPGGQAGELFF. The CDR3, as DNA: TGCACCAGCAGGCCCGGGGGTCAAGCCGGGGAGCTGTTTTTT.

Concerning this clonotype: Relative to the germline gene, one junction end is altered; a read error may explain this. The rearrangement uses TRBV11-2 and TRBJ2-3, with 8 bases that match TRBD2. The CDR3 is 16 residues long. The germline V gene encodes CDR1 SGHAT and CDR2 FQNNGV. In nucleotides, the CDR3 is TGTGCCGGCAGCGCTGATAGCGGGGCTAGCAGAGATACGCAGTATTTT. This gives the protein CAGSADSGASRDTQYF.